Listed here are 13 T cell receptor beta chains from one sample, sequenced in a study of T cell repertoires in cytomegalovirus infection. Their antigen targets remain unknown. TCRdb reprocessed the reads via MiXCR and lists one record per CDR3 protein. The sample has 230,000 or so distinct CDR3 sequences; approximately 38% are singletons. The sample in question was CD8+ T cells from cultured PBMCs, obtained from culture after CMV antigen stimulation. The receptor source for this set is a human donor in good health (CMV status not recorded). Some clones in this sample may be carry-over from other donors' samples.

This clonotype was recorded only once. The chain couples TRBV11-2 to TRBJ2-7; D gene uncertain. In germline, CDR1 is SGHAT, CDR2 FQNNGV. CDR3 size: 14 residues. Trimming took 4 bases from V and 3 from J, leaving 13 bases between them. The CDR3 nucleotides are TGTGCCAGCAGCTCCCTTCCCCCTTACTACGAGCAGTACTTC. It yields the protein CASSSLPPYYEQYF.

This sequence joins TRBV15 and TRBJ2-2; 7 nucleotides line up with TRBD1. Germline-derived CDR1 and CDR2 are LNHNV and YYDKDF (reference sequence). J gave up 5 bases and V 2 bases, and 2 bases lay outside the gene matches. This CDR3 has 14 residues. The CDR3: CATSRRQGTGELFF. The CDR3 DNA reads TGTGCCACCAGCAGAAGACAGGGAACCGGGGAGCTGTTTTTT.

The chain recombines TRBV2 with TRBJ2-5, with D uncertain. Germline CDR1 SNHLY, CDR2 FYNNEI. The ends were cut back, 6 bases at V and 4 bases at J, with 6 bases in the middle. This CDR3 has 11 residues. CDR3 sequence (DNA): TGTGCCAGCAGCGAGCGAGAGACCCAGTACTTC. Translating it yields CASSERETQYF. The whole variable domain, remainder taken from reference TRBV2 and TRBJ2-5, is EPEVTQTPSHQVTQMGQEVILRCVPISNHLYFYWYRQILGQKVEFLVSFYNNEISEKSEIFDDQFSVERPDGSNFTLKIRSTKLEDSAMYFCASSERETQYFGPGTRLLVL.

The chain is built from TRBV7-8 and TRBJ1-5; no reliable D call. Germline-derived CDR1 and CDR2 are SGHVS and FQNEAQ. This CDR3 spans 15 amino acids. V was trimmed by 5 bases and J by 2 bases, leaving 13 bases between them. The CDR3 loop reads CASSKDVDRNQPQHF. The CDR3 DNA sequence: TGTGCCAGCAGCAAGGACGTGGACCGCAATCAGCCCCAGCATTTT.

This clonotype was seen at least ten times. The chain employs TRBV7-2 and TRBJ1-1; D is undetermined. The CDR3 consists of 12 residues. The germline CDR1 and CDR2 sequences are SGHTA and FQGNSA. V dropped 3 bases and J dropped 6 bases, with 8 bases sitting between them. The CDR3 DNA follows: TGTGCCAGCAGCTTCAAGGGTTCTGAAGCTTTCTTT. This encodes CASSFKGSEAFF.

The chain links TRBV9 to TRBJ2-3, with 8 bases aligning to TRBD2. Germline CDR1 SGDLS, CDR2 YYNGEE. J gave up 5 bases and V 7 bases, and 6 bases lay outside the gene matches. The CDR3 loop spans 13 amino acids. CDR3 sequence reads: CASAGGAKDTQYF. DNA for the CDR3: TGTGCCAGCGCCGGGGGGGCCAAAGATACGCAGTATTTT.

This clonotype was counted a few times. The chain carries TRBV7-4 and TRBJ2-3; TRBD1 agrees at 9 bases. The CDR3 spans 16 residues. Trimming took 1 base from V and 4 from J; bases not matched to a gene: 6. Germline V gene sequence: CDR1 SGHVT, CDR2 SQSDAQ. CDR3 sequence: CASSLGTGEVPDTQYF. CDR3 bases: TGTGCCAGCAGCTTAGGGACAGGGGAAGTACCAGATACGCAGTATTTT.

This chain uses TRBV7-6 with TRBJ2-7, with D possibly TRBD2 on 6 matching bases. V lost 3 bases and J 0 bases, leaving 9 bases between the germline ends. CDR3 length equals 14 residues. The germline CDR1 and CDR2 sequences are SGHVS and FNYEAQ. CDR3 coding DNA: TGTGCCAGCAGCTTTTTGGGGGGCTCCTACGAGCAGTACTTC. As protein: CASSFLGGSYEQYF.

The V and J genes are TRBV7-9 and TRBJ2-3, with D possibly TRBD2 on 5 matching bases. CDR3 size: 17 residues. V lost 0 bases and J lost 1, with 14 bases in between. Germline V CDR1 and CDR2: SEHNR, FQNEAQ (reference sequence). The CDR3 DNA follows: TGTGCCAGCAGCTTAGCGATAAGCGGACTCCGCACAGATACGCAGTATTTT. It encodes CASSLAISGLRTDTQYF.

This chain uses TRBV9 with TRBJ1-4, with D possibly TRBD1 on 6 matching bases. Trimming removed 3 bases at V and 3 bases at J, with 21 bases between. Germline V lookup: CDR1 SGDLS, CDR2 YYNGEE. The CDR3 sequence is 18 residues long. CDR3 loop: CASSAISRDIRANEKLFF. For the CDR3, the DNA is TGTGCCAGCAGCGCTATCTCCCGGGACATACGGGCTAATGAAAAACTGTTTTTT.

This clonotype is judged medium-sized (0.01 to 0.1%). CDR3 DNA: TGTGCCAGCAGCGTACTACGGGACAGAGTAACAGATACGCAGTATTTT. Its translation is CASSVLRDRVTDTQYF. This chain joins TRBV7-6 and TRBJ2-3; 7 nucleotides match TRBD1. The CDR3 loop spans 16 amino acids. V shed 5 bases, J shed 3 bases, and the junction held 11 bases outside the gene matches. Germline assignment: CDR1 SGHVS and CDR2 FNYEAQ.

This clonotype turned up a few times. This chain uses TRBV27 with TRBJ2-1, with a weak D call TRBD1 (6 bases). This CDR3 is 16 amino acids long. Germline values: CDR1 MNHEY, CDR2 SMNVEV (reference sequence). The V gene lost 0 bases and the J gene lost 2 bases, with 11 bases spanning the gap. CDR3 sequence reads: CASSLSVQGTYNEQFF. The CDR3 DNA reads TGTGCCAGCAGTTTATCTGTACAGGGAACCTACAATGAGCAGTTCTTC.

The chain employs TRBV6-6 and TRBJ2-1; maybe TRBD1 (6 bases). The CDR3 is 13 amino acids. Trimming took off 3 bases at V and 10 bases at J, with 13 bases between the two ends. Germline V lookup: CDR1 MNHNY, CDR2 SVGAGI (reference sequence). The DNA for the CDR3 is TGTGCCAGCAGTTATATCAGGGGCCCCGAGCAGTTCTTC. Its protein is CASSYIRGPEQFF.